This is a list of T cell receptor beta chains from one sample in a study of OX40 agonist ivuxolimab in advanced cancers. Only in-frame clones appear in the TCRdb table, and some are missing; sequencing was by immunoSEQ multiplex PCR. The table lists about 13,000 clones, over 75% of them singletons. This specimen consisted of CD4+ or CD8+ T cells sorted from blood, obtained in a trial of the OX40 agonist ivuxolimab. All receptors come from an adult with an advanced solid tumor such as melanoma, head and neck, liver or kidney cancer. Each CDR3 is given with its conserved first and last residue. The D gene is left open where the match is weak. The size of a clone is reported for some rows only, either as once, few or many, or as a class for expanded clones.

j_gene: TRBJ2-7
d_gene: TRBD1
abundance: .
v_gene: TRBV9
CDR3aa: CASSVEPGQSYEQYF
CDR3nt: TGTGCCAGCAGCGTCGAGCCGGGACAGTCCTACGAGCAGTACTTC

j_gene: TRBJ1-5
d_gene: .
abundance: .
v_gene: TRBV2
CDR3aa: CASSASLRNSNQPQHF
CDR3nt: TGTGCCAGCAGTGCGTCACTCAGAAATAGCAATCAGCCCCAGCATTTT

j_gene: TRBJ2-7
d_gene: .
abundance: .
v_gene: TRBV6-5
CDR3aa: CASSKPDIDYYEQYF
CDR3nt: TGTGCCAGCAGCAAACCTGACATTGACTACTACGAGCAGTACTTC

j_gene: TRBJ2-5
d_gene: .
abundance: .
v_gene: TRBV10-1
CDR3aa: CASSESPGLGKTQYF
CDR3nt: TGCGCCAGCAGTGAATCGCCGGGTTTAGGGAAGACCCAGTACTTC

j_gene: TRBJ2-7
d_gene: .
abundance: .
v_gene: TRBV23-1
CDR3aa: CASSQLGDGPYEQYF
CDR3nt: TGCGCCAGCAGTCAATTGGGGGACGGCCCCTACGAGCAGTACTTC

j_gene: TRBJ1-5
d_gene: .
abundance: .
v_gene: TRBV27
CDR3aa: CASSFLHQPQHF
CDR3nt: TGTGCCAGCAGTTTTCTACATCAGCCCCAGCATTTT

j_gene: TRBJ1-1
d_gene: TRBD1
abundance: once
v_gene: TRBV5-6
CDR3aa: CASSLIGQGKMNTEAFF
CDR3nt: TGTGCCAGCAGCTTAATCGGACAGGGGAAAATGAACACTGAAGCTTTCTTT

j_gene: TRBJ2-4
d_gene: .
abundance: once
v_gene: TRBV19
CDR3aa: CASTASSVLKNIQYF
CDR3nt: TGTGCCAGTACCGCCTCTAGTGTTCTCAAAAACATTCAGTACTTC

j_gene: TRBJ1-4
d_gene: .
abundance: .
v_gene: TRBV5-1
CDR3aa: CASSSQIGWTATNEKLFF
CDR3nt: TGCGCCAGCAGTTCTCAAATTGGGTGGACAGCAACTAATGAAAAACTGTTTTTT

j_gene: TRBJ2-3
d_gene: .
abundance: once
v_gene: TRBV27
CDR3aa: CASNRGSTDTQYF
CDR3nt: TGTGCCAGCAATCGGGGTTCCACAGATACGCAGTATTTT

j_gene: TRBJ2-7
d_gene: .
abundance: .
v_gene: TRBV27
CDR3aa: CASSPRRTVFEQYF
CDR3nt: TGTGCCAGCAGTCCACGAAGGACAGTCTTCGAGCAGTACTTC

j_gene: TRBJ1-6
d_gene: TRBD1
abundance: .
v_gene: TRBV5-1
CDR3aa: CASSPGQGDSPLHF
CDR3nt: TGCGCCAGCAGCCCCGGACAGGGGGATTCACCCCTCCACTTT

j_gene: TRBJ2-7
d_gene: .
abundance: .
v_gene: TRBV10-3
CDR3aa: CAIADPLGQSSYEQYF
CDR3nt: TGTGCCATCGCGGACCCTTTAGGACAGAGCTCCTACGAGCAGTACTTC

j_gene: TRBJ2-7
d_gene: .
abundance: once
v_gene: TRBV9
CDR3aa: CASSVGRTVAYEQYF
CDR3nt: TGTGCCAGCAGCGTAGGGAGGACGGTAGCCTACGAGCAGTACTTC

j_gene: TRBJ2-3
d_gene: .
abundance: .
v_gene: TRBV6-5
CDR3aa: CASSYTGSTDTQYF
CDR3nt: TGTGCCAGCAGTTACACAGGGAGCACAGATACGCAGTATTTT

j_gene: TRBJ2-5
d_gene: .
abundance: .
v_gene: TRBV5-4
CDR3aa: CASSLGLGRETQYF
CDR3nt: TGTGCCAGCAGCTTGGGACTGGGGCGGGAGACCCAGTACTTC

j_gene: TRBJ2-5
d_gene: TRBD2
abundance: .
v_gene: TRBV10-3
CDR3aa: CAISAFSGPTGETQYF
CDR3nt: TGTGCCATCAGTGCTTTTAGCGGGCCCACCGGGGAGACCCAGTACTTC

j_gene: TRBJ2-5
d_gene: TRBD2
abundance: .
v_gene: TRBV27
CDR3aa: CASSSLTGGLGETQYF
CDR3nt: TGTGCCAGCAGTTCGTTGACGGGGGGGCTAGGTGAGACCCAGTACTTC

j_gene: TRBJ2-1
d_gene: TRBD1
abundance: .
v_gene: TRBV5-1
CDR3aa: CASSLARTGSYNEQFF
CDR3nt: TGCGCCAGCAGCTTGGCCAGGACAGGGTCCTACAATGAGCAGTTCTTC

j_gene: TRBJ2-7
d_gene: TRBD1
abundance: .
v_gene: TRBV19
CDR3aa: CASSMYGTGPYEQYF
CDR3nt: TGTGCCAGTAGTATGTATGGGACAGGACCCTACGAGCAGTACTTC

j_gene: TRBJ2-1
d_gene: .
abundance: .
v_gene: TRBV9
CDR3aa: CASSVGQGIYNEQFF
CDR3nt: TGTGCCAGCAGCGTAGGGCAGGGAATCTACAATGAGCAGTTCTTC

j_gene: TRBJ1-4
d_gene: TRBD1
abundance: .
v_gene: TRBV6-9
CDR3aa: CASSSGQKNEKLFF
CDR3nt: TGTGCCAGCAGTTCGGGACAGAAGAATGAAAAACTGTTTTTT

j_gene: TRBJ2-7
d_gene: .
abundance: .
v_gene: TRBV13
CDR3aa: CASSLGGGNGYEQYF
CDR3nt: TGTGCCAGCAGCTTAGGGGGCGGGAACGGTTACGAGCAGTACTTC

j_gene: TRBJ2-3
d_gene: .
abundance: .
v_gene: TRBV27
CDR3aa: CASSLSVGRGGFTDTQYF
CDR3nt: TGTGCCAGCAGTTTAAGTGTTGGCAGGGGGGGGTTCACAGATACGCAGTATTTT

j_gene: TRBJ1-1
d_gene: TRBD1
abundance: .
v_gene: TRBV28
CDR3aa: CASTRQGWMNTEAFF
CDR3nt: TGTGCCAGCACTAGACAGGGGTGGATGAACACTGAAGCTTTCTTT

j_gene: TRBJ2-3
d_gene: .
abundance: .
v_gene: TRBV4-2
CDR3aa: CASGGTDTDTQYF
CDR3nt: TGTGCCTCCGGGGGGACAGACACAGATACGCAGTATTTT

j_gene: TRBJ1-6
d_gene: .
abundance: .
v_gene: TRBV7-9
CDR3aa: CASSSQGWASPLHF
CDR3nt: TGTGCCAGCAGCTCCCAGGGGTGGGCTTCACCCCTCCACTTT

j_gene: TRBJ1-1
d_gene: .
abundance: .
v_gene: TRBV7-6
CDR3aa: CASSLAGVGTEAFF
CDR3nt: TGTGCCAGCAGCTTAGCCGGGGTGGGCACTGAAGCTTTCTTT

j_gene: TRBJ1-2
d_gene: .
abundance: .
v_gene: TRBV5-1
CDR3aa: CASSPAPGLNYGYTF
CDR3nt: TGCGCCAGCAGCCCGGCACCGGGGCTTAACTATGGCTACACCTTC

j_gene: TRBJ1-2
d_gene: TRBD1
abundance: .
v_gene: TRBV15
CDR3aa: CATWDRGDNYGYTF
CDR3nt: TGTGCCACCTGGGACAGGGGGGACAACTATGGCTACACCTTC

j_gene: TRBJ2-4
d_gene: .
abundance: .
v_gene: TRBV9
CDR3aa: CASSPSPGAKNIQYF
CDR3nt: TGTGCCAGCAGCCCTTCCCCGGGAGCCAAAAACATTCAGTACTTC

j_gene: TRBJ2-7
d_gene: .
abundance: .
v_gene: TRBV11-3
CDR3aa: CASSLGAGLSYEQYF
CDR3nt: TGTGCCAGCAGCTTAGGGGCAGGGTTGTCCTACGAGCAGTACTTC

j_gene: TRBJ2-2
d_gene: .
abundance: once
v_gene: TRBV19
CDR3aa: CASSIQQGYTGELFF
CDR3nt: TGTGCCAGTAGTATTCAACAGGGATACACCGGGGAGCTGTTTTTT

j_gene: TRBJ2-2
d_gene: TRBD2
abundance: .
v_gene: TRBV7-9
CDR3aa: CASSLTSGGKNTGELFF
CDR3nt: TGTGCCAGCAGCTTGACTAGCGGGGGCAAAAACACCGGGGAGCTGTTTTTT

j_gene: TRBJ2-2
d_gene: .
abundance: .
v_gene: TRBV7-9
CDR3aa: CASSSIENTGELFF
CDR3nt: TGTGCCAGCAGCTCGATCGAGAACACCGGGGAGCTGTTTTTT

j_gene: TRBJ1-2
d_gene: .
abundance: once
v_gene: TRBV28
CDR3aa: CASSLPDSSGYTF
CDR3nt: TGTGCCAGCAGTTTACCCGACAGTAGTGGCTACACCTTC

j_gene: TRBJ1-3
d_gene: .
abundance: .
v_gene: TRBV9
CDR3aa: CASSGRGISGNTIYF
CDR3nt: TGTGCCAGCAGCGGAAGGGGAATCTCTGGAAACACCATATATTTT